Each of the 2 T cell receptor beta chains below was sequenced from the same sample in a study of blood T cell repertoires in COVID-19. The repertoire was sequenced with immunoSEQ multiplex PCR; TCRdb's copy has only in-frame clones and lacks some. The table records 15,000 to 20,000 clones, roughly 91% of them present only once. The specimen was peripheral blood. The origin of the receptors is a human donor in a cohort sampled during active COVID-19.

The J gene is TRBJ2-2, the V gene TRBV7-3; D is ambiguous. The V gene lost 5 bases and the J gene lost 2 bases, with 6 bases spanning the gap. This CDR3 is built from 13 residues. Germline CDR1 reads SGHTA; CDR2 reads FQGTGA. The CDR3 sequence is CASSPVNTGELFF. In nucleotides, the CDR3 is TGTGCCAGCAGCCCAGTAAACACCGGGGAGCTGTTTTTT.

The chain joins TRBV10-3 to TRBJ2-3; D ambiguous. This CDR3 has 11 residues. Germline V gene data show CDR1 as ENHRY and CDR2 as SYGVKD. Trimming removed 11 bases from V and 6 bases from J, with 12 bases in between. DNA for the CDR3: TGTGCCTCGAGGCTCACTGATACGCAGTATTTT. Amino acids: CASRLTDTQYF.